The 2 T cell receptor beta chains in this list originate from one sample, sequenced in a study of T cell responses to AZD1222 COVID-19 vaccine. Method: immunoSEQ multiplex PCR; TCRdb's copy keeps in-frame clones and lacks some. The top ten clones hold around 3.3% of a sample with fewer than 120,000 clones, about 90% of them seen once. Material: peripheral blood, obtained on day 0 of AZD1222 vaccination. The receptors shown here come from an adult in good health.

The chain has TRBV28 and TRBJ1-3; tentatively, D is TRBD1 (6 bases). The CDR3 extends over 16 amino acids. Germline lookup yields CDR1 MDHEN and CDR2 SYDVKM. V was trimmed by 5 bases and J by 3 bases, leaving 17 bases between them. The CDR3 loop is CASSLPGTRIGNTIYF. In nucleotides, the CDR3 is TGTGCCAGCAGTCTTCCCGGGACACGGATTGGAAACACCATATATTTT.

V usage is TRBV28 and J usage is TRBJ1-1; TRBD1 might be the D (5 bases). V shed 11 bases and J shed 1 base, with 14 bases lying between them. In germline, CDR1 is MDHEN, CDR2 SYDVKM. This CDR3 is 13 amino acids long. The CDR3 DNA is TGTGCCGCAGAGACAGTCTCGAACACTGAAGCTTTCTTT. Translation: CAAETVSNTEAFF.